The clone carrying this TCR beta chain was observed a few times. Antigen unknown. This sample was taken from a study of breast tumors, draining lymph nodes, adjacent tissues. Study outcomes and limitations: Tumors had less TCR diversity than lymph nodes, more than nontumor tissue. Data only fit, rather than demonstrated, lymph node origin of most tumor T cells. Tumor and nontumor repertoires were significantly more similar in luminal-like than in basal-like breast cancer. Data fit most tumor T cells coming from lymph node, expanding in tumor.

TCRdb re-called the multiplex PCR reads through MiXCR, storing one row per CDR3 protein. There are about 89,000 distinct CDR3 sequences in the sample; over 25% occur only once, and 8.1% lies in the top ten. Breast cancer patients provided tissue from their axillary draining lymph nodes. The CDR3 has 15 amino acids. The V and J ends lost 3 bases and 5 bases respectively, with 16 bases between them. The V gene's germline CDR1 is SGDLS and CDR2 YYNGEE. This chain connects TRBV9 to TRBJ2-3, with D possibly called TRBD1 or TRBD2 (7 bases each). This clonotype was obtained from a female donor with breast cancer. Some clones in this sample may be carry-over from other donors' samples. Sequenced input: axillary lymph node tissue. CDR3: CASSAGRGGLDTQYF. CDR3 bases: TGTGCCAGCAGCGCTGGCAGGGGGGGGCTAGATACGCAGTATTTT.